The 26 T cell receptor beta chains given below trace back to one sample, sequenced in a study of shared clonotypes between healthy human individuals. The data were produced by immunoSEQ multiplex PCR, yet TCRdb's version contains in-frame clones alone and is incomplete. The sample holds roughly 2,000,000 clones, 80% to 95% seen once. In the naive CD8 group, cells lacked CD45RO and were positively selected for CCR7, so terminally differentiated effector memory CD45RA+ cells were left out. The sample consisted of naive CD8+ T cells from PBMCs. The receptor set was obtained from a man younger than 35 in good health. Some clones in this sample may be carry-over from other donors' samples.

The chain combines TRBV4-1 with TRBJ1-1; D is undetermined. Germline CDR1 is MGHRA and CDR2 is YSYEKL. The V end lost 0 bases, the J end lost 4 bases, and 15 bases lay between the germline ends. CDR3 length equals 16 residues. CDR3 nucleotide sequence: TGCGCCAGCAGCCAAGATCAATTAAGGGTGAGCACTGAAGCTTTCTTT. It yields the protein CASSQDQLRVSTEAFF.

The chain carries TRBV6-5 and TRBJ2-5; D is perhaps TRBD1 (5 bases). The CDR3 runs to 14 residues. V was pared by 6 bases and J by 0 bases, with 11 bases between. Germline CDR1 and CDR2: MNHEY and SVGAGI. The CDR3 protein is CASRQGFYQETQYF. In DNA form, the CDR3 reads TGTGCCAGCAGGCAGGGTTTTTACCAAGAGACCCAGTACTTC.

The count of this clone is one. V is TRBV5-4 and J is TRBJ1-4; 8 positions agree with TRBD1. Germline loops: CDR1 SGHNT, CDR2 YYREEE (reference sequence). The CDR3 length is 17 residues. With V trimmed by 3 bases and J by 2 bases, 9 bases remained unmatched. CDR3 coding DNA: TGTGCCAGCAGCTCACCGCCAAGACAGGGGACTAATGAAAAACTGTTTTTT. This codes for CASSSPPRQGTNEKLFF.

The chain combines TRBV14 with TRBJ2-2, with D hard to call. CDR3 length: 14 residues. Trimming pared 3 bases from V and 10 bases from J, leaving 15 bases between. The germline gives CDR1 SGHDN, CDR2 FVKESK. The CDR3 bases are TGTGCCAGCAGCCACCTCCCCCGGCCCCAGGAGCTGTTTTTT. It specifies CASSHLPRPQELFF.

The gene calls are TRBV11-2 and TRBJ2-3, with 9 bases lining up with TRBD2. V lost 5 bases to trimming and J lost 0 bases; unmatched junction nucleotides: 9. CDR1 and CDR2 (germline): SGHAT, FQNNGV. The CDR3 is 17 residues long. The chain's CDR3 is CASSEELAGISTDTQYF. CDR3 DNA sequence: TGTGCCAGCAGCGAAGAACTAGCGGGCATAAGCACAGATACGCAGTATTTT.

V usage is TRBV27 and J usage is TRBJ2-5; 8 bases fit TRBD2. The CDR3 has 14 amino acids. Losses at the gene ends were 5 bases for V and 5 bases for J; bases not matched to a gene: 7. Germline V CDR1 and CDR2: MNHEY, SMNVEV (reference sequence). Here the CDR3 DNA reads TGTGCCAGCAGTCCCGGGGGGGCAGGTGAGACCCAGTACTTC. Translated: CASSPGGAGETQYF.

CDR3 sequence (DNA): TGTGCCAGCAGCGGGACTGTACACAATGAGCAGTTCTTC. It translates to CASSGTVHNEQFF. The V call is TRBV11-3, the J call TRBJ2-1, with D perhaps TRBD2 (6 bases). This CDR3 comprises 13 residues. Germline V gene data show CDR1 as SGHNT and CDR2 as YENEEA. The ends were cut back, 5 bases at V and 5 bases at J, with 10 bases in the middle.

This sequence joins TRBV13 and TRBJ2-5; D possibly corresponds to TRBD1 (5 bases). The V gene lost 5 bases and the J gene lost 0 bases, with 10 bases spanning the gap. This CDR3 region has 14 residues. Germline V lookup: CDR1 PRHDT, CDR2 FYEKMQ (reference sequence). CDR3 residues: CASSRRQNQETQYF. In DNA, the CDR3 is TGTGCCAGCAGCCGCCGACAGAACCAAGAGACCCAGTACTTC.

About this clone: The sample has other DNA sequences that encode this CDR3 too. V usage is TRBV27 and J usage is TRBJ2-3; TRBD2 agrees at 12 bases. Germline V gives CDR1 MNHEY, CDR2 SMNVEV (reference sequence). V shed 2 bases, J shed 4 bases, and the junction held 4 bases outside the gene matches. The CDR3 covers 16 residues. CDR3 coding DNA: TGTGCCAGCAGTTTACTCCTAGCGGGAGGGCCAGATACGCAGTATTTT. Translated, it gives CASSLLLAGGPDTQYF.

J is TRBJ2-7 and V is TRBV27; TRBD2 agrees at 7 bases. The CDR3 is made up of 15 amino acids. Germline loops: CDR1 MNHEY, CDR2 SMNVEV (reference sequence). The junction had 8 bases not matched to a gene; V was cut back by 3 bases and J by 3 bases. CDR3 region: CASSLGGGFLYEQYF. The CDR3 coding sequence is TGTGCCAGCAGTTTGGGCGGGGGATTCCTCTACGAGCAGTACTTC.

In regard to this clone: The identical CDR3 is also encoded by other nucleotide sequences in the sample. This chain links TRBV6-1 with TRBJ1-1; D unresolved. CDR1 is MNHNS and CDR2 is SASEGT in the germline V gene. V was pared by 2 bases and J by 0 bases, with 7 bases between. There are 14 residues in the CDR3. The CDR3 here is CASSERGVNTEAFF. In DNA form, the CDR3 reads TGTGCCAGCAGTGAACGAGGAGTGAACACTGAAGCTTTCTTT.

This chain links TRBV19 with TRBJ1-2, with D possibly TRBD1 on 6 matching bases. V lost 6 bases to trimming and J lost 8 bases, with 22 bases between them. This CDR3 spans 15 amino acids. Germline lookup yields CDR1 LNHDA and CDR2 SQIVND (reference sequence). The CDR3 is CASSENRAGWGGYTF. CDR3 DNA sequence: TGTGCCAGTAGCGAAAACAGGGCCGGATGGGGAGGCTACACCTTC.

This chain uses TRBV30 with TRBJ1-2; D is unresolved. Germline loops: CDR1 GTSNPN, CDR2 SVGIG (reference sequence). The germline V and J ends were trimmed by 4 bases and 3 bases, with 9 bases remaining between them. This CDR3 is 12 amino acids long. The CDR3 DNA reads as TGTGCCTGGACCGGCGGCCACTATGGCTACACCTTC. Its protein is CAWTGGHYGYTF. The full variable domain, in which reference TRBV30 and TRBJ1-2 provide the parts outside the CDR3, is SQTIHQWPATLVQPVGSPLSLECTVEGTSNPNLYWYRQAAGRGLQLLFYSVGIGQISSEVPQNLSASRPQDRQFILSSKKLLLSDSGFYLCAWTGGHYGYTFGSGTRLTVV.

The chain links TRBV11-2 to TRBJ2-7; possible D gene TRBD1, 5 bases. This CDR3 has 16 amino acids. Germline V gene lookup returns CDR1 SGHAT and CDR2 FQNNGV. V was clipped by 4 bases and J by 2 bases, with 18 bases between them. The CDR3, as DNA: TGTGCCAGCAGCTCCAGAGCCGGACATGACCCCTACGAGCAGTACTTC. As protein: CASSSRAGHDPYEQYF. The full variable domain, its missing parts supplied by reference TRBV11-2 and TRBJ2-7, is EAGVAQSPRYKIIEKRQSVAFWCNPISGHATLYWYQQILGQGPKLLIQFQNNGVVDDSQLPKDRFSAERLKGVDSTLKIQPAKLEDSAVYLCASSSRAGHDPYEQYFGPGTRLTVT.

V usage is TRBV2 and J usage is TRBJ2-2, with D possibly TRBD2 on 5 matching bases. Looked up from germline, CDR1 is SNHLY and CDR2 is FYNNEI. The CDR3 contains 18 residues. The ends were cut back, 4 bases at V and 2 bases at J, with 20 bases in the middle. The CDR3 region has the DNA TGTGCCAGCAGTGCTTTTGGCGGCGCCCCGGGAAACACCGGGGAGCTGTTTTTT. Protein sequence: CASSAFGGAPGNTGELFF. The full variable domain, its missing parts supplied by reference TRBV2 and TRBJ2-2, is EPEVTQTPSHQVTQMGQEVILRCVPISNHLYFYWYRQILGQKVEFLVSFYNNEISEKSEIFDDQFSVERPDGSNFTLKIRSTKLEDSAMYFCASSAFGGAPGNTGELFFGEGSRLTVL.

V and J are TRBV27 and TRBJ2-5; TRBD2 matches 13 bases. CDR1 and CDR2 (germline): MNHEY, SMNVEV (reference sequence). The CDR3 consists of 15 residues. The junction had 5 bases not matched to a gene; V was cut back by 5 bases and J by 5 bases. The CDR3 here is CASSTSGRGWETQYF. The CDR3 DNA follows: TGTGCCAGCAGTACTAGCGGGAGGGGTTGGGAGACCCAGTACTTC.

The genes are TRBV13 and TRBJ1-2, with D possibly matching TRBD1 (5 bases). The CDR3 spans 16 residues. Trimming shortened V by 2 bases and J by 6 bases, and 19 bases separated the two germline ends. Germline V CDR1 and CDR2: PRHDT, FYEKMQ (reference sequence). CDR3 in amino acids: CASSLKGYDAIDGYTF. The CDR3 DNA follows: TGTGCCAGCAGCTTAAAGGGGTATGACGCAATTGATGGCTACACCTTC.

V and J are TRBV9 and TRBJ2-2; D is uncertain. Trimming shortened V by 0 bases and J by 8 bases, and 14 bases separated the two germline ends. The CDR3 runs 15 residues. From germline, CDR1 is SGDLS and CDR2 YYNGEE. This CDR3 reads CASSVARYARGELFF. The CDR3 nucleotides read TGTGCCAGCAGCGTAGCCCGGTATGCACGAGGGGAGCTGTTTTTT. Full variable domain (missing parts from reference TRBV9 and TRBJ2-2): DSGVTQTPKHLITATGQRVTLRCSPRSGDLSVYWYQQSLDQGLQFLIQYYNGEERAKGNILERFSAQQFPDLHSELNLSSLELGDSALYFCASSVARYARGELFFGEGSRLTVL.

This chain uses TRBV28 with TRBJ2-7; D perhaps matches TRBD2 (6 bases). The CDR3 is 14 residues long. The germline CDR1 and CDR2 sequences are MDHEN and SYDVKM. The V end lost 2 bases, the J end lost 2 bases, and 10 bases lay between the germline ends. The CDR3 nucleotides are TGTGCCAGCAGTTTAATCGGGAGTGCCTACGAGCAGTACTTC. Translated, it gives CASSLIGSAYEQYF.

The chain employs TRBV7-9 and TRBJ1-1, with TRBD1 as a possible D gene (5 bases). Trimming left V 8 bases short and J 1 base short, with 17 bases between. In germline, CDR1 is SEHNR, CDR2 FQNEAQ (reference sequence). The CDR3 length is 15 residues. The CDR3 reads CASHPLLDRNTEAFF. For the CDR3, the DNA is TGTGCCAGCCACCCACTTCTAGACAGGAACACTGAAGCTTTCTTT. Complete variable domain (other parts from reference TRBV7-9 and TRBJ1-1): DTGVSQNPRHKITKRGQNVTFRCDPISEHNRLYWYRQTLGQGPEFLTYFQNEAQLEKSRLLSDRFSAERPKGSFSTLEIQRTEQGDSAMYLCASHPLLDRNTEAFFGQGTRLTVV.

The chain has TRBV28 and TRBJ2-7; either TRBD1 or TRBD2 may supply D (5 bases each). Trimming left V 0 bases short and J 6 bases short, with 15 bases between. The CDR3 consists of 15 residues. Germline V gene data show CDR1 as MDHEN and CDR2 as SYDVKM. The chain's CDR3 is CASSLWGAEGTEQYF. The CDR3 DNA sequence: TGTGCCAGCAGTTTATGGGGCGCGGAAGGGACCGAGCAGTACTTC.

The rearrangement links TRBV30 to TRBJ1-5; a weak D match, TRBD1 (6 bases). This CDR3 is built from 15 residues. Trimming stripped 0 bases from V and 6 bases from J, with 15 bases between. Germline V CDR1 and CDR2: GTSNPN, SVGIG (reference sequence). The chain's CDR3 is CAWSVGQRGSQPQHF. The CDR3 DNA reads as TGTGCCTGGAGTGTAGGGCAGAGGGGGAGTCAGCCCCAGCATTTT.

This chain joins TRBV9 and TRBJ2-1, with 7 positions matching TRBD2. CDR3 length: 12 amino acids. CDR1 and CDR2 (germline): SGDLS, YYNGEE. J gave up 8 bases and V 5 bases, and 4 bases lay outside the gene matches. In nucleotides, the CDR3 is TGTGCCAGCAGAGGAGGGAGGGATGAGCAGTTCTTC. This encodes CASRGGRDEQFF.

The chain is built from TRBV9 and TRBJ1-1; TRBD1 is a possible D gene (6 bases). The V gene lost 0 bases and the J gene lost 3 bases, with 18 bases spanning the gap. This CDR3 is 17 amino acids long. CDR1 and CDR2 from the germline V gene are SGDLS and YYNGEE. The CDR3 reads CASSVAPGPGDDTEAFF. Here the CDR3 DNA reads TGTGCCAGCAGCGTAGCGCCCGGGCCAGGGGACGACACTGAAGCTTTCTTT.

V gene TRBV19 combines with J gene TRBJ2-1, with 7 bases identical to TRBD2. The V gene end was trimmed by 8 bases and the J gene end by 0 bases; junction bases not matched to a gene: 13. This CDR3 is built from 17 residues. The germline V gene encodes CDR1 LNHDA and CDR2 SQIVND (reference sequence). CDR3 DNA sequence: TGTGCCAGTCAGGACGGCCAACGGACTAGCTCCTACAATGAGCAGTTCTTC. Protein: CASQDGQRTSSYNEQFF.

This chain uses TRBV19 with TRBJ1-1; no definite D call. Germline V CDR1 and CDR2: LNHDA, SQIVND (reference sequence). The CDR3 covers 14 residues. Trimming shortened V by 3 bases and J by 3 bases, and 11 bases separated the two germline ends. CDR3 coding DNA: TGTGCCAGTAGTATGGCAAGGACCTACACTGAAGCTTTCTTT. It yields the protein CASSMARTYTEAFF.